A single TCR beta chain is shown here with its context. The CDR3 is 15 residues long. The V gene's germline CDR1 is LNHDA and CDR2 SQIVND (reference sequence). The V segment lost 9 bases and the J segment 4 bases; nucleotides outside the gene matches: 10. Per the study methods: By means of reference gene primer amplification, nucleated cell counts were estimated. Assay: immunoSEQ multiplex PCR; the TCRdb copy retains only in-frame clones and omits some. That table gives V, J and clone size, and the DNA gave D and trimming. The table includes approximately 76,000 clones, about nine tenths detected once. This entry is derived from a study of blood T cell repertoires in COVID-19. Study-wide background: Both acute and convalescent COVID-19 samples were obtained from the United States, Italy and Spain. Sources were T cells, B-cell-depleted T cells, or PBMCs; the material itself was cDNA or gDNA.

The TCR was taken from a woman in her sixties or seventies with acute or convalescent COVID-19. The sample consisted of peripheral blood. This sequence joins TRBV19 and TRBJ2-1, with 9 bases matching TRBD1. CDR3: CASRERGTGYNEQFF. CDR3 nucleotide sequence: TGTGCCAGCCGTGAGCGAGGGACAGGGTACAATGAGCAGTTCTTC.